This T cell receptor (beta chain) appears in the sequencing data of a study of shared clonotypes between healthy human individuals. Repertoires were generated with immunoSEQ multiplex PCR, while TCRdb's copy carries only in-frame clones and drops some. The sample contains around 2,000,000 clones, roughly 96% of which appear only once. CDR3 length: 13 amino acids. Trimming cost V 8 bases and J 3 bases; bases outside gene matches: 6. Germline V gives CDR1 MNHNS, CDR2 SASEGT. This clone was seen a few times. The antigen remains unidentified. Every contributor of samples was a Caucasian grown-up residing in Nashville, Tennessee. General study results and limits: Clonotypes not shared had lower generation probabilities than those common to all four donors.

Input material: naive CD4+ T cells sorted from blood. Sample subset: CD45RA+ positively selected. The gene calls are TRBV6-1 and TRBJ1-1; 7 bases map to TRBD1. This sequence originates from a man aged 18 to 29 in good health. Here the CDR3 DNA reads TGTGCCAGCGCACAGGGGACTTACACTGAAGCTTTCTTT. As protein: CASAQGTYTEAFF.